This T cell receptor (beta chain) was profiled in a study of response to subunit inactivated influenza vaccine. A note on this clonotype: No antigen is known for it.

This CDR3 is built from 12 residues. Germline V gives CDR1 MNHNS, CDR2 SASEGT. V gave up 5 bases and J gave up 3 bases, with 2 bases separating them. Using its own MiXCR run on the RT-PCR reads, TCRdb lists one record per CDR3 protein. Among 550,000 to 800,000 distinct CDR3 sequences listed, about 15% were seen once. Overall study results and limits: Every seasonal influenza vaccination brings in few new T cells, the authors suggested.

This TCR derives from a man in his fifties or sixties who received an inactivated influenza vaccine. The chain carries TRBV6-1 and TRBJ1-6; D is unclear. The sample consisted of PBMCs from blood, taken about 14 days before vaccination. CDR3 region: CASSIYNSPLHF. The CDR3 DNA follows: TGTGCCAGCAGTATCTATAATTCACCCCTCCACTTT.